This TCR beta chain was recovered during a study of T cells in Graves' hyperthyroidism and ophthalmopathy (dated by TCRdb to about 2019). About the full investigation: To identify TCR V-J signatures that set the groups apart, the researchers used a discovery cohort of roughly 100 patients, made up of about 44 with Graves' ophthalmopathy and 57 with stable Graves' hyperthyroidism. According to the paper, TCR Vbeta CDR3 sequencing was carried out on approximately 140 peripheral blood samples, which came from over 40 ophthalmopathy, approximately 78 hyperthyroidism and approximately 17 progressor patients. An independent validation cohort of under 20 hyperthyroidism patients and 17 patients who later progressed to ophthalmopathy tested prospective prediction of ophthalmopathy. The 90 or so discovery patients were randomly split 7:3 into training and test sets. In several Graves' hyperthyroidism patients, the study also compared T-cell repertoires from thyroid tissue with T-cell repertoires from blood. Following sampling, methimazole starting at 30 mg daily was given to hyperthyroidism patients, and high-dose intravenous methylprednisolone was given to ophthalmopathy patients.

Any patient with an uncontrolled infection, another autoimmune disease, pregnancy or lactation was excluded. Diagnoses were established on the basis of clinical symptoms, serum thyroxine and TRAb, thyroid ultrasound, and orbital computed tomography. Trizol reagent was used to extract total RNA, and RNA quality was then checked on an Agilent 2100 Bioanalyzer. Amplification of TCR beta CDR3 regions was carried out from RNA transcripts. A first-round RT-PCR of the TCR CDR3 used the HTBI primer set with the Qiagen OneStep RT-PCR kit. Libraries were constructed in a second round of multiplex PCR, after which size selection and purification were carried out. Paired-end sequencing of the libraries was performed with 100 bp reads on an Illumina HiSeq2000. Per the source publication's procedure: SOAPnuke was used to process the raw data, throwing out any read that contained adapters or uncalled bases, had a mean Phred below 15, or lacked an exact constant-primer or identifier match. High-quality paired reads were merged with COPE v1.2.5, and unique nucleotide sequences were defined as clonotypes. Clonotypes were aligned to IMGT TRBV, TRBD and TRBJ reference segments using MiTCR v1.1. The analysis included only V-J combinations with a frequency above 0.0001, which together covered 99% to 99.2% of the repertoires. A TCS score was defined as the ratio of F50 (clonal expansion) to E x V (chaos), with BLOSUM62-based TCRdist applied between CDR3 peptides within each V-J. Welch's t-statistics and random forest reduced 450 to 600 V-J features to about 12, which were used in a naive Bayes classifier (R e1071). The Morisita-Horn index was used to measure how similar the thyroid and blood repertoires were. Using fastp at Q25 and MiXCR, TCRdb reprocessed the public reads and kept productive beta chains. For every CDR3 protein sequence, its rows merge into one entry that carries the most common genes and DNA. For this entry, the V and J calls and clone size follow TCRdb and not the study's own pipeline. The sample table holds roughly 500,000 distinct CDR3 sequences, of which about 43% were seen once. The ten top clones hold 15% to 20% of the sample.

Reading the germline V gene gives CDR1 SGHDN and CDR2 FVKESK. The CDR3 measures 15 amino acids from cysteine to phenylalanine. Solely the CDR3 DNA is kept, with 45 bases framed from the first base. V gives up 1 base and J gives up 4 bases, and the segment between their germline ends measures 11 bases. Overall study results and their limits: In cross-validation, a model built on a 13 V-J signature told ophthalmopathy apart from stable hyperthyroidism with 85% to 90% sensitivity and around 83% specificity, and in testing the same model reached 80%/75%. No statistical method was used to set the sample size in advance, and investigators knew the group allocation. In validation, the model predicted progression to ophthalmopathy with 60% to 71% sensitivity and less than 80% specificity, a median of about 6 months before onset. Most expanded thyroid clonotypes (frequency above 0.001) were also found in blood, which suggests that blood repertoires may mirror thyroid immune responses.

Notes on this clonotype: The clone's antigen remains unknown. No clone much larger than this one lies a single base away; base qualities are absent.

The sequence joins TRBV14 to TRBJ2-1; the D gene remains uncertain. The source of this sequence is an adult woman with Graves' disease, either hyperthyroidism or ophthalmopathy (not recorded which). Sequenced sample: peripheral blood or thyroid tissue (not recorded which). CDR3 region: CASSQGPVTYNEQFF. In nucleotides, the sequence is TGTGCCAGCAGCCAAGGGCCGGTAACGTACAATGAGCAGTTCTTC.